These 10 T cell receptor beta chains came from one sample sequenced in a study of glioma-infiltrating T cells after dendritic cell vaccination. Using immunoSEQ multiplex PCR, the repertoire was profiled, and TCRdb retains in-frame clones only, with some absent. The repertoire has over a thousand clones, 75% to 90% of them found once; the top ten carry approximately 6.8%. Specimen: tumor tissue, collected before dendritic cell vaccination. Receptors originate from a human donor with glioblastoma.

This sequence joins TRBV5-6 and TRBJ2-3; 9 nucleotides line up with TRBD1. This CDR3 region has 15 residues. Unmatched junction bases numbered 5, after V lost 3 bases and J lost 3 bases. Germline loops: CDR1 SGHDT, CDR2 YYEEEE. This CDR3 reads CASSSRTGATDTQYF. The CDR3 DNA sequence: TGTGCCAGCAGCTCTCGGACAGGGGCGACAGATACGCAGTATTTT.

V gene TRBV28 combines with J gene TRBJ2-6; D might be TRBD1 (5 bases). V was pared by 5 bases and J by 4 bases, with 12 bases between. This CDR3 comprises 15 residues. Germline values: CDR1 MDHEN, CDR2 SYDVKM. CDR3 sequence (DNA): TGTGCCAGCAGTCTCACAGGCCCCGGGGCCAACGTCCTGACTTTC. It encodes CASSLTGPGANVLTF.

The chain employs TRBV10-3 and TRBJ2-3, with 7 positions matching TRBD1. The CDR3 totals 13 residues. Trimming cost V 8 bases and J 3 bases; bases outside gene matches: 5. CDR1 ENHRY and CDR2 SYGVKD come from the germline V gene. The CDR3 nucleotides read TGTGCCATCCGGGACAGCCGAACAGATACGCAGTATTTT. Translated, it gives CAIRDSRTDTQYF.

The chain is built from TRBV29-1 and TRBJ2-3, with 7 nucleotides matching TRBD2. This CDR3 is built from 13 residues. Per germline, CDR1 SQVTM and CDR2 ANQGSEA. The V and J ends lost 6 bases and 5 bases, in that order; junction bases with no gene match: 8. In DNA, the CDR3 is TGCAGCGTAGGACTAGTTATTGAAGATACGCAGTATTTT. It is translated as CSVGLVIEDTQYF.

The gene calls are TRBV5-4 and TRBJ2-7, with TRBD1 as a possible D gene (6 bases). The CDR3 has 16 amino acids. Germline CDR1 and CDR2: SGHNT and YYREEE (reference sequence). V was pared by 4 bases and J by 0 bases, with 17 bases between. The DNA of the CDR3 is TGTGCCAGCAGCCCTGATCACAGGGCAAGCTCCTACGAGCAGTACTTC. Its translation: CASSPDHRASSYEQYF.

The chain has TRBV7-9 and TRBJ2-1; 8 bases match TRBD2. The V and J ends lost 5 bases and 8 bases, in that order; junction bases with no gene match: 14. Germline CDR1 SEHNR, CDR2 FQNEAQ (reference sequence). CDR3 length: 16 amino acids. The CDR3 nucleotides are TGTGCCAGCAGCCCCAGGTCGGGACTAGGGTTCTATGAGCAGTTCTTC. This translates into CASSPRSGLGFYEQFF.

The chain employs TRBV28 and TRBJ2-7, with 10 bases aligning to TRBD2. The J segment lost 6 bases and the V segment lost 10 bases, leaving 9 bases of the junction unmatched. Germline V lookup: CDR1 MDHEN, CDR2 SYDVKM. CDR3 length: 13 amino acids. Written as DNA, the CDR3 is TGTGCCACTTCGTTAGCGGGAGGTTCCGAGCAGTACTTC. This encodes CATSLAGGSEQYF. Drawing the rest from reference TRBV28 and TRBJ2-7, the complete variable domain is DVKVTQSSRYLVKRTGEKVFLECVQDMDHENMFWYRQDPGLGLRLIYFSYDVKMKEKGDIPEGYSVSREKKERFSLILESASTNQTSMYLCATSLAGGSEQYFGPGTRLTVT.

The V call is TRBV19, the J call TRBJ1-2, with 10 bases aligning to TRBD1. Per germline, CDR1 LNHDA and CDR2 SQIVND (reference sequence). V lost 5 bases and J lost 3; bases outside the gene matches: 6. The CDR3 sequence is 15 residues long. CDR3: CASSVRQGADYGYTF. Written as DNA, the CDR3 is TGTGCCAGTAGTGTCAGACAGGGGGCGGACTATGGCTACACCTTC.

V and J are TRBV5-1 and TRBJ2-2; 8 bases line up with TRBD1. From germline, CDR1 is SGHRS and CDR2 YFSETQ. V was pared by 5 bases and J by 4 bases, with 4 bases of the junction left unmatched. The CDR3 spans 14 residues. In nucleotides, the CDR3 is TGCGCCAGCAGGCCCGGGACAGGCACCGGGGAGCTGTTTTTT. Its protein is CASRPGTGTGELFF.

This clone was counted only a few times. The V call is TRBV10-3, the J call TRBJ2-7, with TRBD2 matching 16 bases. CDR1 is ENHRY and CDR2 is SYGVKD in the germline V gene. V lost 2 bases to trimming and J lost 0 bases; unmatched junction nucleotides: 13. This CDR3 is 21 amino acids long. Here the CDR3 DNA reads TGTGCCATCAGTGAGACCGGGACTAGCGGGAGGGCACAATCTGGCTCCTACGAGCAGTACTTC. Residues: CAISETGTSGRAQSGSYEQYF.